A single sample gave rise to the 24 T cell receptor beta chains below, sequenced in a study of shared clonotypes between healthy human individuals. Only in-frame clones appear in the TCRdb table, and some are missing; sequencing was by immunoSEQ multiplex PCR. The sample lists about 1 million clones; approximately 76% were seen once. The specimen was memory CD4+ T cells sorted from blood. The subset is: CD45RA-negative fraction. All receptors derive from a man aged 18 to 30 in good health.

This rearrangement joins TRBV6-1 to TRBJ1-2, with D possibly TRBD1 on 6 matching bases. Germline V gives CDR1 MNHNS, CDR2 SASEGT. Between the trimmed V and J ends, which lost 6 bases and 5 bases, there was a span of 10 bases. The CDR3 has 12 residues. This CDR3 is CASSHRVYGYTF. The CDR3 DNA reads as TGTGCCAGCAGCCACAGGGTATATGGCTACACCTTC.

This chain joins TRBV6-1 and TRBJ2-7, with a possible D match to TRBD1 (6 bases). The V end lost 3 bases, the J end lost 3 bases, and 15 bases lay between the germline ends. CDR1 is MNHNS and CDR2 is SASEGT in the germline V gene. This CDR3 contains 15 residues. The CDR3 DNA reads TGTGCCAGCAGTGATGTGGCAGGGGTAAGCTACGAGCAGTACTTC. It yields the protein CASSDVAGVSYEQYF.

The chain uses TRBV27 and TRBJ2-2; D possibly uses TRBD1 or TRBD2 (5 bases each). The CDR3 length is 14 residues. Germline V lookup: CDR1 MNHEY, CDR2 SMNVEV (reference sequence). V shed 8 bases and J shed 3 bases, with 13 bases lying between them. The CDR3 region is CASARDGYTGELFF. The CDR3 DNA reads as TGTGCCAGCGCCCGGGACGGCTACACCGGGGAGCTGTTTTTT.

This clone was picked up a small number of times. The chain uses TRBV10-3 and TRBJ2-5; the D gene is possibly TRBD2 (5 bases). CDR3 length equals 12 residues. Between the trimmed V and J ends, which lost 4 bases and 5 bases, there was a span of 8 bases. From germline, CDR1 is ENHRY and CDR2 SYGVKD. DNA of the CDR3: TGTGCCATCAGTGCGGGAACGGAGACCCAGTACTTC. It translates to CAISAGTETQYF.

Note on this clone: Other nucleotide sequences from this sample produce the same CDR3. The rearrangement joins TRBV18 to TRBJ1-2; D is unclear. The V and J ends lost 3 bases and 3 bases respectively, with 8 bases between them. Germline V gene data show CDR1 as KGHSH and CDR2 as LQKENI. CDR3 length equals 13 residues. The CDR3 sequence is CASSPGADYGYTF. The CDR3 bases are TGTGCCAGCTCACCGGGCGCGGACTATGGCTACACCTTC.

The chain uses TRBV5-1 and TRBJ2-1; unclear D gene. V lost 1 base to trimming and J lost 0 bases, with 8 bases between them. CDR3 size: 15 residues. Looked up from germline, CDR1 is SGHRS and CDR2 is YFSETQ. DNA for the CDR3: TGCGCCAGCAGCTTGCAGGAGACCTCCTACAATGAGCAGTTCTTC. Its protein is CASSLQETSYNEQFF. Supplemented by reference TRBV5-1 and TRBJ2-1, the full variable domain reads KAGVTQTPRYLIKTRGQQVTLSCSPISGHRSVSWYQQTPGQGLQFLFEYFSETQRNKGNFPGRFSGRQFSNSRSEMNVSTLELGDSALYLCASSLQETSYNEQFFGPGTRLTVL.

V gene TRBV5-1 combines with J gene TRBJ2-3; 7 nucleotides line up with TRBD2. V lost 5 bases, J lost 4 bases, and 10 bases stayed unmatched. Germline-derived CDR1 and CDR2 are SGHRS and YFSETQ. The CDR3 is made up of 15 amino acids. The CDR3 region is CASRDLTSMADTQYF. CDR3 nucleotides: TGCGCCAGCAGAGACCTGACTAGCATGGCAGATACGCAGTATTTT.

This clone was detected a few times. V usage is TRBV27 and J usage is TRBJ2-7; a possible D gene is TRBD1 (5 bases). Trimming cost V 3 bases and J 5 bases, with 14 bases left between them. Germline V gene lookup returns CDR1 MNHEY and CDR2 SMNVEV (reference sequence). The CDR3 has 14 residues. In nucleotides, the CDR3 is TGTGCCAGCAGTTTTACAGGTAGATCCCACGAGCAGTACTTC. Translating it yields CASSFTGRSHEQYF.

This chain joins TRBV5-1 and TRBJ2-3, with D possibly matching TRBD1 (5 bases). The CDR3 has 16 residues. Germline loops: CDR1 SGHRS, CDR2 YFSETQ. The germline V and J ends were trimmed by 0 bases and 0 bases, with 11 bases remaining between them. Written as DNA, the CDR3 is TGCGCCAGCAGCTTGGGGACATCCAGAAGCACAGATACGCAGTATTTT. This codes for CASSLGTSRSTDTQYF.

This clone was seen many times. The rearrangement joins TRBV6-6 to TRBJ1-2; D gene unclear. CDR1 and CDR2 from the germline V gene are MNHNY and SVGAGI (reference sequence). The CDR3 totals 13 residues. V lost 10 bases and J lost 6, with 18 bases in between. The CDR3 protein is CATTTGQVHGYTF. The CDR3 region has the DNA TGTGCCACAACCACTGGGCAGGTCCATGGCTACACCTTC.

The rearrangement uses TRBV5-6 and TRBJ2-2; 9 bases fit TRBD2. The length of the CDR3 is 15 residues. V lost 4 bases to trimming and J lost 5 bases; unmatched junction nucleotides: 6. Germline V gives CDR1 SGHDT, CDR2 YYEEEE. CDR3 loop: CASSLIAGETGELFF. The CDR3 DNA follows: TGTGCCAGCAGCCTGATAGCGGGAGAAACCGGGGAGCTGTTTTTT.

Worth noting for this clone: This sequence is one base from a far larger clone and is likely a read error. The same CDR3 can be traced to other DNA sequences in this sample. The genes are TRBV5-1 and TRBJ1-5; D ambiguous. The CDR3 has 16 amino acids. Germline assignment: CDR1 SGHRS and CDR2 YFSETQ. This chain's CDR3 is CASSLESREGNQPQHF. The CDR3 DNA sequence: TGCGCCAGCAGCTTGGAATCCCGGGAGGGCAACCAGCCCCAGCATTTT.

The J gene is TRBJ1-2, the V gene TRBV7-2; D not resolved. V was shortened by 0 bases and J by 8 bases, with 13 bases between the two germline ends. Germline lookup yields CDR1 SGHTA and CDR2 FQGNSA. The CDR3 length is 14 residues. CDR3 loop: CASSLARGSEGYTF. The CDR3 DNA is TGTGCCAGCAGCTTAGCGCGAGGGTCGGAAGGCTACACCTTC.

This sequence joins TRBV4-1 and TRBJ2-7, with 12 bases aligning to TRBD2. This CDR3 region has 17 residues. The ends lost 3 bases at V and 5 bases at J; junction bases unmatched: 11. Germline V gene lookup returns CDR1 MGHRA and CDR2 YSYEKL. In DNA form, the CDR3 reads TGCGCCAGCAGCCAGGGGGGTACTAGCGGGAGGATCAACGAGCAGTACTTC. Translating it yields CASSQGGTSGRINEQYF.

Worth noting for this clone: Other DNA sequences of this sample code for an identical CDR3. V gene TRBV29-1 combines with J gene TRBJ2-1; D is unclear. The CDR3 runs 12 residues. CDR1 and CDR2 (germline): SQVTM, ANQGSEA. Trimming took 4 bases from V and 3 from J, leaving 7 bases between them. The CDR3 region is CSVGRGYNEQFF. The CDR3 DNA reads as TGCAGCGTTGGACGAGGCTACAATGAGCAGTTCTTC.

The CDR3 region is CASSPQRRGGLSDTQYF. CDR3 nucleotides: TGTGCCAGCAGCCCCCAAAGGCGGGGGGGCCTGTCGGATACGCAGTATTTT. This rearrangement joins TRBV7-2 to TRBJ2-3, with TRBD2 matching over 9 bases. CDR1 is SGHTA, CDR2 FQGNSA, per germline. The CDR3 covers 17 residues. Trimming removed 5 bases from V and 6 bases from J; junction bases left unmatched: 15.

The J gene is TRBJ2-5, the V gene TRBV10-2; TRBD2 aligns across 14 bases. The CDR3 is 15 amino acids. Germline CDR1 is WSHSY and CDR2 is SAAADI. V lost 7 bases, J lost 8 bases, and 9 bases stayed unmatched. The CDR3 bases are TGCGCCAGCACGTCCCAGGGACTAGCGGGGGCCACCCAGTACTTC. It yields the protein CASTSQGLAGATQYF.

The V and J genes are TRBV10-3 and TRBJ2-4; 7 positions match TRBD2. The ends lost 2 bases at V and 0 bases at J; junction bases unmatched: 7. The CDR3 covers 17 residues. Germline assignment: CDR1 ENHRY and CDR2 SYGVKD. CDR3 residues: CAISERSSGVAKNIQYF. The CDR3 DNA reads TGTGCCATCAGTGAGAGGTCTAGCGGAGTAGCCAAAAACATTCAGTACTTC.

V is TRBV11-2 and J is TRBJ1-2; 7 nucleotides agree with TRBD1. The junction had 9 bases not matched to a gene; V was cut back by 1 base and J by 4 bases. CDR3 size: 16 residues. CDR1 and CDR2 (germline): SGHAT, FQNNGV. CDR3 in DNA: TGTGCCAGCAGCTTAGCAGGGACAGCGAAGATCTATGGCTACACCTTC. This encodes CASSLAGTAKIYGYTF.

V is TRBV10-3 and J is TRBJ1-2, with D possibly TRBD1 on 5 matching bases. Germline V lookup: CDR1 ENHRY, CDR2 SYGVKD. The V end lost 4 bases, the J end lost 3 bases, and 12 bases lay between the germline ends. The CDR3 has 14 amino acids. CDR3 sequence reads: CAISGGQGDYGYTF. DNA of the CDR3: TGTGCCATCAGTGGAGGGCAGGGTGACTATGGCTACACCTTC.

Only a few counts were recorded for this clone. This rearrangement joins TRBV11-2 to TRBJ1-4, with D perhaps matching TRBD1 (5 bases). V was clipped by 1 base and J by 2 bases, with 8 bases between them. The CDR3 extends over 15 amino acids. CDR1 SGHAT and CDR2 FQNNGV come from the germline V gene. The DNA of the CDR3 is TGTGCCAGCAGCTTAGCAGGGATGACTAATGAAAAACTGTTTTTT. Protein: CASSLAGMTNEKLFF.

The J gene is TRBJ2-7, the V gene TRBV10-1; 9 nucleotides match TRBD2. The germline V gene encodes CDR1 WNHNN and CDR2 SYGVQD (reference sequence). The CDR3 sequence is 13 residues long. With 2 bases clipped from V and 6 bases from J, the junction kept 2 bases outside the gene matches. The CDR3 loop reads CASSEVAGAEQYF. For the CDR3, the DNA is TGCGCCAGCAGTGAGGTAGCGGGAGCCGAGCAGTACTTC.

J is TRBJ1-1 and V is TRBV28, with D hard to call. The V and J ends lost 6 bases and 6 bases respectively, with 20 bases between them. This CDR3 contains 15 residues. The germline V gene encodes CDR1 MDHEN and CDR2 SYDVKM. The CDR3 region is CASSVPPGSGAEAFF. DNA for the CDR3: TGTGCCAGCAGCGTCCCGCCTGGTAGCGGCGCTGAAGCTTTCTTT.

The rearrangement uses TRBV7-2 and TRBJ2-1, with 9 bases matching TRBD2. V dropped 1 base and J dropped 9; count of bases not matched to a gene: 7. This CDR3 is built from 15 residues. Per germline, CDR1 SGHTA and CDR2 FQGNSA. CDR3 sequence: CASSLVGTSFGEQFF. The CDR3 DNA follows: TGTGCCAGCAGCTTAGTAGGGACTAGCTTTGGTGAGCAGTTCTTC.